The subject of this entry is one TCR beta chain. The data stem from a study of cytomegalovirus exposure and HLA in healthy donors. The protocol was immunoSEQ multiplex PCR, while the TCRdb copy is restricted to in-frame clones and leaves out a portion. The sample yields about 280,000 clones, around 89% seen once. The material sequenced was PBMCs. The sequence came from a woman younger than 35 in good health and CMV-seronegative.

CDR3 amino acids: CASSPEVARDGYTF. In nucleotides, the CDR3 is TGTGCCAGCTCACCAGAGGTGGCCCGGGATGGCTACACCTTC. This rearrangement joins TRBV18 to TRBJ1-2; D not resolved. CDR3 length: 14 residues. Trimming pared 2 bases from V and 6 bases from J, leaving 13 bases between. Germline V CDR1 and CDR2: KGHSH, LQKENI.